Listed here is a single T cell receptor (beta chain). TCRdb re-analysed the 5' RACE reads in MiXCR, keeping a single row per CDR3 protein. The sample has some 98,000 distinct CDR3 sequences, around 17% seen once. The entry originates in a study of early T cells in non-severe SARS-CoV-2 infection. Overall study context: Bulk RNA isolated from unsorted whole blood underwent sequencing; chains were not paired.

Germline V gene sequence: CDR1 SGHTA, CDR2 FQGNSA. Trimming took 1 base from V and 9 from J; bases not matched to a gene: 7. The CDR3 has 15 amino acids. Specimen: whole blood. The receptor was isolated from an adult who was a healthcare worker with PCR-confirmed SARS-CoV-2 infection or an uninfected control (not recorded which). The chain combines TRBV7-2 with TRBJ2-2, with TRBD2 matching 8 bases. The CDR3 is CASSLDSGSLRELFF. DNA for the CDR3: TGTGCCAGCAGCTTAGACAGCGGGAGCCTGCGGGAGCTGTTTTTT.